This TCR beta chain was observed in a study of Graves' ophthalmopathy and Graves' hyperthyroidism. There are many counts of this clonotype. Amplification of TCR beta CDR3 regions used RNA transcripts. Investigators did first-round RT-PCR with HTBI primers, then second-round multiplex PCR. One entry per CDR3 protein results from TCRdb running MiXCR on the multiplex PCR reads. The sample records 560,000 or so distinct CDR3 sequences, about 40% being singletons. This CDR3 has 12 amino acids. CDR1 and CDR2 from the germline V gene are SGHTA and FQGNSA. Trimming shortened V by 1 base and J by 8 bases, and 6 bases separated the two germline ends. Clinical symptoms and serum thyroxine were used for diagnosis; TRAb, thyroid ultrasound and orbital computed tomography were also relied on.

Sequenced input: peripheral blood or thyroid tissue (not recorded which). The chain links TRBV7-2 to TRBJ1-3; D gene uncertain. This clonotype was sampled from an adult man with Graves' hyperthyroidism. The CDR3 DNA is TGTGCCAGCAGCTTAGGGAGGGACACCATATATTTT. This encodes CASSLGRDTIYF.